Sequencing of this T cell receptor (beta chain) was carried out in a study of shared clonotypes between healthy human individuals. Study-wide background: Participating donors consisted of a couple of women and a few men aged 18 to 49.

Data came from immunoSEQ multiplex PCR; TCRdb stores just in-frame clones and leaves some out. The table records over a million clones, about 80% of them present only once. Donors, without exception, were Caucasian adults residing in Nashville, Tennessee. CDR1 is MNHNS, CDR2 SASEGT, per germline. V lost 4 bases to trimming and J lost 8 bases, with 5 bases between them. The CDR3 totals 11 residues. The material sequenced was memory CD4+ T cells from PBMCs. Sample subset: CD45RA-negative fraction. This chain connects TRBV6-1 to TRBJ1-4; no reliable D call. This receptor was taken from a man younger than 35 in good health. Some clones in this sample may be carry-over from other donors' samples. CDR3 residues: CASSVPEKLFF. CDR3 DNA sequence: TGTGCCAGCAGTGTTCCGGAAAAACTGTTTTTT.